Given below is one T cell receptor beta chain in context. Its antigen is not known. CDR3 size: 14 residues. The V segment lost 4 bases and the J segment 10 bases; nucleotides outside the gene matches: 7. The V gene's germline CDR1 is MDHEN and CDR2 SYDVKM. This entry belongs to a study of T cells in Graves' hyperthyroidism and ophthalmopathy. Whole-study results and caveats: Stable hyperthyroidism was told apart from ophthalmopathy by a model built on 13 V-J features. Most expanded thyroid clonotypes above 0.001 also appeared in blood.

Amplification targeted TCR beta CDR3 regions from RNA transcripts. A set of HTBI primers served as the primers for a first-round RT-PCR of the TCR CDR3. TCRdb reanalysed the multiplex PCR reads using MiXCR and keeps one entry per CDR3 protein. The data hold 600,000 to 650,000 distinct CDR3 sequences, with about 20% observed a single time. This receptor was obtained from a man aged 30 to 39 with Graves' ophthalmopathy. This chain joins TRBV28 and TRBJ2-1; TRBD2 matches 10 bases. The sequenced material came from blood. CDR3 coding DNA: TGTGCCAGCAGTTGGGCTAGCGGGAGAACCGAGCAGTTCTTC. The encoded protein is CASSWASGRTEQFF.